Each of the 27 T cell receptor beta chains below was sequenced from the same sample in a study of cytomegalovirus exposure and HLA in healthy donors. The data were produced by immunoSEQ multiplex PCR, yet TCRdb's version contains in-frame clones alone and is incomplete. The sample carries around 300,000 clones, 80% to 90% recorded once. Sequences were obtained from PBMCs. These receptors all come from a woman between 18 and 29 years old in good health and CMV-seronegative.

This sequence joins TRBV7-9 and TRBJ1-2, with 9 bases identical to TRBD1. The CDR3 totals 15 residues. Looked up from germline, CDR1 is SEHNR and CDR2 is FQNEAQ (reference sequence). V lost 5 bases, J lost 4 bases, and 8 bases stayed unmatched. This CDR3 is CASSPGTGRVYGYTF. Written as DNA, the CDR3 is TGTGCCAGCAGCCCCGGGACAGGGAGAGTCTATGGCTACACCTTC.

V and J are TRBV6-5 and TRBJ2-5, with TRBD1 matching 10 bases. This CDR3 has 15 residues. J gave up 7 bases and V 3 bases, and 8 bases lay outside the gene matches. Germline V gene lookup returns CDR1 MNHEY and CDR2 SVGAGI. The CDR3 DNA reads as TGTGCCAGCAGTTATCCCGGGACAGGGGAAGCGACCCAGTACTTC. Amino acid sequence: CASSYPGTGEATQYF.

This chain uses TRBV5-4 with TRBJ2-3; 10 nucleotides match TRBD1. Trimming cost V 2 bases and J 3 bases; bases outside gene matches: 6. This CDR3 contains 16 residues. Looked up from germline, CDR1 is SGHNT and CDR2 is YYREEE (reference sequence). The CDR3 region is CASSFGTGAGTDTQYF. CDR3 DNA: TGTGCCAGCAGCTTCGGGACAGGGGCTGGAACAGATACGCAGTATTTT.

The CDR3 region has the DNA TGTGCCAGCAGTGTATTACAATTTTATGGCTACACCTTC. Amino acid sequence: CASSVLQFYGYTF. V and J are TRBV2 and TRBJ1-2; no clear D. CDR3 length equals 13 residues. V lost 4 bases, J lost 5 bases, and 11 bases lay in between. Germline lookup yields CDR1 SNHLY and CDR2 FYNNEI.

In its sample, this clone was seen a few times. This chain joins TRBV2 and TRBJ2-3, with 8 bases aligning to TRBD1. CDR1 is SNHLY, CDR2 FYNNEI, per germline. The CDR3 consists of 13 residues. Losses at the gene ends were 7 bases for V and 1 base for J; bases not matched to a gene: 1. DNA for the CDR3: TGTGCCAGCACGGACAGGGGCACAGATACGCAGTATTTT. This sequence encodes CASTDRGTDTQYF.

The chain employs TRBV27 and TRBJ1-4; 7 bases map to TRBD1. Losses at the gene ends were 5 bases for V and 12 bases for J; bases not matched to a gene: 15. CDR3 length: 15 residues. The germline gives CDR1 MNHEY, CDR2 SMNVEV (reference sequence). Written as DNA, the CDR3 is TGTGCCAGCAGTCTCATACCTGAACAGGGGTCGGAACTGTTTTTT. Translation: CASSLIPEQGSELFF. Combining the CDR3 with reference TRBV27 and TRBJ1-4 gives the whole variable domain EAQVTQNPRYLITVTGKKLTVTCSQNMNHEYMSWYRQDPGLGLRQIYYSMNVEVTDKGDVPEGYKVSRKEKRNFPLILESPSPNQTSLYFCASSLIPEQGSELFFGSGTQLSVL.

This chain uses TRBV10-1 with TRBJ2-3; D possibly corresponds to TRBD1 (6 bases). This CDR3 is built from 15 residues. Germline V gives CDR1 WNHNN, CDR2 SYGVQD (reference sequence). Deletions cut 6 bases from V and 5 bases from J, with 18 bases between. This CDR3 is CASSERTALGDTQYF. CDR3 DNA sequence: TGCGCCAGCAGCGAGAGGACAGCCCTCGGAGATACGCAGTATTTT.

V is TRBV5-4 and J is TRBJ2-7; 9 bases match TRBD2. The CDR3 runs to 15 residues. V trimming: 3 bases; J trimming: 5 bases; junction bases outside the gene matches: 9. The germline V gene has CDR1 SGHNT and CDR2 YYREEE (reference sequence). CDR3 bases: TGTGCCAGCAGCTCCTTAATGGGACTAGCAAACGAGCAGTACTTC. It codes for CASSSLMGLANEQYF.

This clone has just one count. The gene calls are TRBV30 and TRBJ1-5; D unclear. Germline assignment: CDR1 GTSNPN and CDR2 SVGIG (reference sequence). The CDR3 contains 14 residues. V lost 3 bases to trimming and J lost 4 bases, with 13 bases between them. CDR3 sequence reads: CAWSELSMNQPQHF. As DNA, the CDR3 is TGTGCCTGGAGCGAACTGTCGATGAATCAGCCCCAGCATTTT.

The table lists this clone with a count of one. The gene calls are TRBV9 and TRBJ2-1; TRBD2 matches 11 bases. J lost 7 bases, V lost 3 bases, and 9 bases had no gene match. Germline assignment: CDR1 SGDLS and CDR2 YYNGEE. The CDR3 length is 16 residues. In nucleotides, the CDR3 is TGTGCCAGCAGCGACCGACTAGCGGGATTTGTGAATGAGCAGTTCTTC. Its protein is CASSDRLAGFVNEQFF.

V and J are TRBV5-1 and TRBJ2-5, with D unclear. This CDR3 has 13 residues. Germline loops: CDR1 SGHRS, CDR2 YFSETQ. V dropped 0 bases and J dropped 3 bases, with 6 bases sitting between them. CDR3 amino acids: CASSLVPEETQYF. In DNA, the CDR3 is TGCGCCAGCAGCTTGGTCCCTGAAGAGACCCAGTACTTC.

The chain joins TRBV6-5 to TRBJ1-2; D possibly corresponds to TRBD1 (5 bases). Germline CDR1 is MNHEY and CDR2 is SVGAGI. The V end was cut by 0 bases, the J end by 5 bases, with 10 bases between. This CDR3 is 14 amino acids long. The CDR3 sequence is CASSYSAREYGYTF. The CDR3 DNA follows: TGTGCCAGCAGTTACTCGGCCAGGGAATATGGCTACACCTTC.

In regard to this clone: A read error may account for a junction end that differs from germline. V usage is TRBV5-1 and J usage is TRBJ1-1, with a tentative D call TRBD1 (6 bases). There are 15 residues in the CDR3. Germline assignment: CDR1 SGHRS and CDR2 YFSETQ. DNA of the CDR3: TGCGCCAGCAGCTTGGTAGGGGGTGAGGGCACTGAAGTTTTCTTT. Amino acids: CASSLVGGEGTEVFF.

This rearrangement joins TRBV5-4 to TRBJ1-2; D remains unclear. The V end was cut by 5 bases, the J end by 2 bases, with 13 bases between. There are 14 residues in the CDR3. Germline V gives CDR1 SGHNT, CDR2 YYREEE (reference sequence). CDR3 sequence (DNA): TGTGCCAGCAGTATACCAGGCCAAAACTATGGCTACACCTTC. Its translation is CASSIPGQNYGYTF.

The gene calls are TRBV9 and TRBJ1-3; 8 bases map to TRBD1. The CDR3 is made up of 17 amino acids. Germline CDR1 reads SGDLS; CDR2 reads YYNGEE. Unmatched junction bases numbered 6, after V lost 1 base and J lost 0 bases. The CDR3, as DNA: TGTGCCAGCAGCGTACGAGACAGGGGTCTCTCTGGAAACACCATATATTTT. It yields the protein CASSVRDRGLSGNTIYF.

This clone occurred a few times. This sequence joins TRBV5-1 and TRBJ2-2; D not certain. V lost 1 base to trimming and J lost 1 base, with 5 bases between them. CDR1 is SGHRS and CDR2 is YFSETQ in the germline V gene. The CDR3 spans 14 residues. As DNA, the CDR3 is TGCGCCAGCAGCTTGCAACAGAACACCGGGGAGCTGTTTTTT. It encodes CASSLQQNTGELFF.

The gene calls are TRBV6-5 and TRBJ2-5; D is perhaps TRBD2 (5 bases). The germline V and J ends were trimmed by 4 bases and 5 bases, with 14 bases remaining between them. The germline gives CDR1 MNHEY, CDR2 SVGAGI. This CDR3 spans 14 amino acids. The DNA for the CDR3 is TGTGCCAGCAGTTCGGGTCCAGCGGTGGAGACCCAGTACTTC. Protein product: CASSSGPAVETQYF.

The V gene is TRBV5-4, the J gene TRBJ1-2, with TRBD1 matching over 7 bases. V trimming: 4 bases; J trimming: 8 bases; junction bases outside the gene matches: 8. The CDR3 is 13 amino acids. Germline V lookup: CDR1 SGHNT, CDR2 YYREEE (reference sequence). CDR3 sequence: CASSPDRVQGYTF. The CDR3 bases are TGTGCCAGCAGCCCAGACAGGGTGCAGGGCTACACCTTC.

The chain carries TRBV20-1 and TRBJ2-5; possibly TRBD2 for D (5 bases). CDR1 and CDR2 from the germline V gene are DFQATT and SNEGSKA (reference sequence). The CDR3 is made up of 11 amino acids. V was cut by 6 bases and J by 5 bases, with 10 bases left in between. CDR3 residues: CSAAGGETQYF. In nucleotides, the CDR3 is TGCAGTGCGGCGGGTGGGGAGACCCAGTACTTC.

The rearrangement links TRBV7-2 to TRBJ2-1; 9 positions agree with TRBD1. The CDR3 length is 15 residues. The trim removed 8 bases at V and 7 bases at J, leaving 12 bases unmatched. Per the germline V gene, CDR1 is SGHTA and CDR2 is FQGNSA. The CDR3 is CASLMTGGLWNEQFF. CDR3 sequence (DNA): TGTGCCAGCCTTATGACAGGGGGTTTGTGGAATGAGCAGTTCTTC.

This chain connects TRBV18 to TRBJ2-7, with 9 bases that match TRBD1. CDR1 and CDR2 from the germline V gene are KGHSH and LQKENI. The CDR3 totals 15 residues. V shed 3 bases and J 10 bases; nucleotides not matched to a gene: 13. CDR3 protein: CASSPGQGGQATQYF. CDR3 DNA sequence: TGTGCCAGCTCACCGGGACAGGGCGGTCAGGCGACTCAGTACTTC.

The gene calls are TRBV5-1 and TRBJ1-1, with no clear D. Germline assignment: CDR1 SGHRS and CDR2 YFSETQ. The length of the CDR3 is 13 residues. The ends were cut back, 5 bases at V and 8 bases at J, with 16 bases in the middle. CDR3 nucleotides: TGCGCCAGCAGTCCCGGGGAAGGGTCAGAAGCTTTCTTT. It yields the protein CASSPGEGSEAFF.

The chain couples TRBV10-1 to TRBJ2-1; TRBD2 agrees at 9 bases. Germline V gene data show CDR1 as WNHNN and CDR2 as SYGVQD (reference sequence). With V trimmed by 2 bases and J by 6 bases, 5 bases remained unmatched. This CDR3 is 15 amino acids long. The CDR3 bases are TGCGCCAGCAGTGAGGCTAGCGGGGTGCTCAATGAGCAGTTCTTC. Translated: CASSEASGVLNEQFF.

The chain recombines TRBV10-1 with TRBJ1-1, with D possibly TRBD1 on 6 matching bases. The CDR3 spans 13 residues. Trimming removed 6 bases from V and 1 base from J, with 9 bases in between. Looked up from germline, CDR1 is WNHNN and CDR2 is SYGVQD (reference sequence). The CDR3 spells CASRAQGNTEAFF. The CDR3 coding sequence is TGCGCCAGCAGGGCACAGGGGAACACTGAAGCTTTCTTT.

This clone was observed a handful of times. The V and J genes are TRBV7-2 and TRBJ1-5; D not resolved. This CDR3 comprises 13 residues. Germline V gene lookup returns CDR1 SGHTA and CDR2 FQGNSA. Trimming shortened V by 5 bases and J by 0 bases, and 5 bases separated the two germline ends. The CDR3 sequence: CASSLASNQPQHF. CDR3 nucleotides: TGTGCCAGCAGCCTGGCTAGCAATCAGCCCCAGCATTTT.

This rearrangement joins TRBV2 to TRBJ1-3, with D perhaps matching TRBD1 (5 bases). Trimming shortened V by 6 bases and J by 0 bases, and 21 bases separated the two germline ends. There are 18 residues in the CDR3. Germline-derived CDR1 and CDR2 are SNHLY and FYNNEI. CDR3 coding DNA: TGTGCCAGCAGGGGGGTCATCTTGACGGGACTCTCTGGAAACACCATATATTTT. Amino acids: CASRGVILTGLSGNTIYF.

The chain joins TRBV30 to TRBJ2-7; 8 nucleotides line up with TRBD2. CDR1 is GTSNPN, CDR2 SVGIG, per germline (reference sequence). The J segment lost 7 bases and the V segment lost 2 bases, leaving 4 bases of the junction unmatched. The CDR3 totals 12 residues. CDR3 loop: CAWSQGLGEQYF. The CDR3 DNA follows: TGTGCCTGGAGTCAGGGACTAGGGGAGCAGTACTTC.